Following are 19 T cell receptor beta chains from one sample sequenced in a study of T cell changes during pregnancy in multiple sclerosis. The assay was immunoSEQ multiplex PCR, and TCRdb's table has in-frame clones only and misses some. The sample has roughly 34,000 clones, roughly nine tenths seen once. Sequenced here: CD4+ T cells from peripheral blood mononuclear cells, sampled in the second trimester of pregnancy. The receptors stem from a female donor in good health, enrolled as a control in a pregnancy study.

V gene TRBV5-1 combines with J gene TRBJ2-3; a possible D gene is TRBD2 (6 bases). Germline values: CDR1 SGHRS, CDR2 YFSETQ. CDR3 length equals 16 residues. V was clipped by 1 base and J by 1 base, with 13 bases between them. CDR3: CASSLTASARTDTQYF. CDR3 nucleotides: TGCGCCAGCAGCTTGACGGCTAGCGCCCGCACAGATACGCAGTATTTT.

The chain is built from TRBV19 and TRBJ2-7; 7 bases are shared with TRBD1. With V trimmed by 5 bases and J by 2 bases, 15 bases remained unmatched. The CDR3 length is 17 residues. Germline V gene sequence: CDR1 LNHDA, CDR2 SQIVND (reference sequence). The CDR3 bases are TGTGCCAGTAGTCGCCAAAGACAGGGACAACTTCCCTACGAGCAGTACTTC. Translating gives CASSRQRQGQLPYEQYF.

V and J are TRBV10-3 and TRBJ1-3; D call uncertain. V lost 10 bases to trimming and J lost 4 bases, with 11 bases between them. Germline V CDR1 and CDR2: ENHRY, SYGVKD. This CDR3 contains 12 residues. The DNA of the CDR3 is TGTGCCACCCAAGGCGGCGGAAACACCATATATTTT. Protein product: CATQGGGNTIYF.

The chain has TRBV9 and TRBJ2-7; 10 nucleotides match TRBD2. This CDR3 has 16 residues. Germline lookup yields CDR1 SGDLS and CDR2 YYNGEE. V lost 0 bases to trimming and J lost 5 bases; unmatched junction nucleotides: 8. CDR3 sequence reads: CASSVAGLAGVHEQYF. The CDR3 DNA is TGTGCCAGCAGCGTAGCTGGTCTAGCGGGAGTACACGAGCAGTACTTC. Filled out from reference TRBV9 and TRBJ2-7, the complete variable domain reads DSGVTQTPKHLITATGQRVTLRCSPRSGDLSVYWYQQSLDQGLQFLIQYYNGEERAKGNILERFSAQQFPDLHSELNLSSLELGDSALYFCASSVAGLAGVHEQYFGPGTRLTVT.

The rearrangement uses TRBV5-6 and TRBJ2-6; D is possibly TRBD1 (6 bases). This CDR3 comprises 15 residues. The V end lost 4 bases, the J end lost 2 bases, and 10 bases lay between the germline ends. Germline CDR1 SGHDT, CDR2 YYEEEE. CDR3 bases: TGTGCCAGCAGCATAACAGGGCCTGGGGCCAACGTCCTGACTTTC. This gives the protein CASSITGPGANVLTF. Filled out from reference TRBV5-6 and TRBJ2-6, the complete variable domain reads DAGVTQSPTHLIKTRGQQVTLRCSPKSGHDTVSWYQQALGQGPQFIFQYYEEEERQRGNFPDRFSGHQFPNYSSELNVNALLLGDSALYLCASSITGPGANVLTFGAGSRLTVL.

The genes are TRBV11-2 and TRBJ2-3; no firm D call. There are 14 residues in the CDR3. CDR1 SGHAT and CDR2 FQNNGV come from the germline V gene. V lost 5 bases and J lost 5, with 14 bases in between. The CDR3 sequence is CASSQQAGIDTQYF. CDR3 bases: TGTGCCAGCAGCCAGCAGGCCGGAATAGATACGCAGTATTTT.

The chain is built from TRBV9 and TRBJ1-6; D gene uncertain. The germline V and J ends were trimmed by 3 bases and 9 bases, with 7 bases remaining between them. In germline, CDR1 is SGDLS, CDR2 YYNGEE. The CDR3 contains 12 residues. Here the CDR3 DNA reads TGTGCCAGCAGCGCTCTTTCTTCACCCCTCCACTTT. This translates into CASSALSSPLHF.

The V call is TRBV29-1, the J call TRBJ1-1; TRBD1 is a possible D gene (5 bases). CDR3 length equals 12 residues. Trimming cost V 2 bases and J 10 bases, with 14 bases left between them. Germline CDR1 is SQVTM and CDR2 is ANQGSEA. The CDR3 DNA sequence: TGCAGCGTTGAACTGGGGCAGGGTCGAGCTTTCTTT. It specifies CSVELGQGRAFF.

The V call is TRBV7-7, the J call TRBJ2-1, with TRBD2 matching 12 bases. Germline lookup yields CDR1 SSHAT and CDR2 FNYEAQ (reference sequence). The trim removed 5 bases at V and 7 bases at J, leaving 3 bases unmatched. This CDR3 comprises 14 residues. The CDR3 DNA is TGTGCCAGCAGCCCAGGACTAGCGGGGAATGAGCAGTTCTTC. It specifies CASSPGLAGNEQFF. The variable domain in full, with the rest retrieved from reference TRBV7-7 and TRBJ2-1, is GAGVSQSPRYKVTKRGQDVTLRCDPISSHATLYWYQQALGQGPEFLTYFNYEAQPDKSGLPSDRFSAERPEGSISTLTIQRTEQRDSAMYRCASSPGLAGNEQFFGPGTRLTVL.

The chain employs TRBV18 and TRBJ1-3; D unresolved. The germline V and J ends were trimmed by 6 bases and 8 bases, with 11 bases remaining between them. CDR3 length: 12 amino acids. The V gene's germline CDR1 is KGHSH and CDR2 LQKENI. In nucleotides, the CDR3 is TGTGCCAGCTCCCTAAAGCTGGACACCATATATTTT. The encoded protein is CASSLKLDTIYF.

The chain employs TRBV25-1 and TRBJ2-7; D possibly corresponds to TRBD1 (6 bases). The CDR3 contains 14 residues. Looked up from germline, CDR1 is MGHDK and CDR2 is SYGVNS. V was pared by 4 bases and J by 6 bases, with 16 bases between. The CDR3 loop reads CASSVGQPWAEQYF. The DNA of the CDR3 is TGTGCCAGCAGTGTAGGACAGCCCTGGGCCGAGCAGTACTTC.

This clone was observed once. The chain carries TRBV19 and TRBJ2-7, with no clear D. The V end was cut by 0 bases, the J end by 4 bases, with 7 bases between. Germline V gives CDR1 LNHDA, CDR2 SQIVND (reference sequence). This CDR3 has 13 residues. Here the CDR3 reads CASSIDWAYEQYF. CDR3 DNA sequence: TGTGCCAGTAGTATAGATTGGGCGTACGAGCAGTACTTC.

The chain's CDR3 is CAWGASGWGSGEQYF. CDR3 in DNA: TGTGCCTGGGGTGCTAGCGGGTGGGGGAGTGGCGAGCAGTACTTC. The V call is TRBV30, the J call TRBJ2-7; 8 nucleotides align to TRBD2. V was clipped by 5 bases and J by 6 bases; unmatched bases: 15. CDR1 GTSNPN and CDR2 SVGIG come from the germline V gene (reference sequence). The length of the CDR3 is 15 residues.

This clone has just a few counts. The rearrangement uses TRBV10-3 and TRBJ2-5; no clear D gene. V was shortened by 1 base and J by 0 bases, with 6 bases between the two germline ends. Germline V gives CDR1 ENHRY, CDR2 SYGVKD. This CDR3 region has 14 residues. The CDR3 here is CAISEFQNQETQYF. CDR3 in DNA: TGTGCCATCAGTGAGTTTCAGAACCAAGAGACCCAGTACTTC.

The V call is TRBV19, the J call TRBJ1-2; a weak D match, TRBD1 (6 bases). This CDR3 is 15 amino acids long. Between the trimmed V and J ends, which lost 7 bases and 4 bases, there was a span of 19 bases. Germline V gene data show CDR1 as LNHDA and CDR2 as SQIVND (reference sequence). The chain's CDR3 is CASKVGTGNSYGYTF. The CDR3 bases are TGTGCCAGTAAGGTGGGAACAGGGAACTCCTATGGCTACACCTTC. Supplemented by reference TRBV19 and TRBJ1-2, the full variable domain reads DGGITQSPKYLFRKEGQNVTLSCEQNLNHDAMYWYRQDPGQGLRLIYYSQIVNDFQKGDIAEGYSVSREKKESFPLTVTSAQKNPTAFYLCASKVGTGNSYGYTFGSGTRLTVV.

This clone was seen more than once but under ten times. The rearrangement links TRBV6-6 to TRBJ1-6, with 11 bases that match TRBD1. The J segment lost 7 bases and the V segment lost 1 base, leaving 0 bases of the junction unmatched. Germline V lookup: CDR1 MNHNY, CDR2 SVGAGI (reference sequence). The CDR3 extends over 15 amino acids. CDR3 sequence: CASSYWDRGNSPLHF. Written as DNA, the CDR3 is TGTGCCAGCAGTTACTGGGACAGGGGGAATTCACCCCTCCACTTT.

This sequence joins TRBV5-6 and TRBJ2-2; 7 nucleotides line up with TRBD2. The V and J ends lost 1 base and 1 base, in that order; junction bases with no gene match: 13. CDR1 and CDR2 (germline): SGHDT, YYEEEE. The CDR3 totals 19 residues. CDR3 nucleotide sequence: TGTGCCAGCAGCTTGAGACGAGACCAAGCGGGGCGGAACACCGGGGAGCTGTTTTTT. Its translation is CASSLRRDQAGRNTGELFF.

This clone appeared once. The CDR3 here is CASGASGSPDTQYF. The DNA for the CDR3 is TGTGCCAGCGGGGCAAGCGGGAGTCCAGATACGCAGTATTTT. The V gene is TRBV7-8, the J gene TRBJ2-3, with 8 nucleotides matching TRBD2. V gave up 8 bases and J gave up 4 bases; unmatched junction bases: 8. This CDR3 spans 14 amino acids. The germline CDR1 and CDR2 sequences are SGHVS and FQNEAQ.

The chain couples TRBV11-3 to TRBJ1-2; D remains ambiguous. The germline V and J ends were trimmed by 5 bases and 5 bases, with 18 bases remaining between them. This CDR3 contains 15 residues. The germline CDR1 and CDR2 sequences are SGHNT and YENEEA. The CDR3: CASSPRGLHHYGYTF. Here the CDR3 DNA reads TGTGCCAGCAGCCCCCGAGGATTACATCATTATGGCTACACCTTC. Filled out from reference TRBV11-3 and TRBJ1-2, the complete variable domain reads EAGVVQSPRYKIIEKKQPVAFWCNPISGHNTLYWYLQNLGQGPELLIRYENEEAVDDSQLPKDRFSAERLKGVDSTLKIQPAELGDSAVYLCASSPRGLHHYGYTFGSGTRLTVV.